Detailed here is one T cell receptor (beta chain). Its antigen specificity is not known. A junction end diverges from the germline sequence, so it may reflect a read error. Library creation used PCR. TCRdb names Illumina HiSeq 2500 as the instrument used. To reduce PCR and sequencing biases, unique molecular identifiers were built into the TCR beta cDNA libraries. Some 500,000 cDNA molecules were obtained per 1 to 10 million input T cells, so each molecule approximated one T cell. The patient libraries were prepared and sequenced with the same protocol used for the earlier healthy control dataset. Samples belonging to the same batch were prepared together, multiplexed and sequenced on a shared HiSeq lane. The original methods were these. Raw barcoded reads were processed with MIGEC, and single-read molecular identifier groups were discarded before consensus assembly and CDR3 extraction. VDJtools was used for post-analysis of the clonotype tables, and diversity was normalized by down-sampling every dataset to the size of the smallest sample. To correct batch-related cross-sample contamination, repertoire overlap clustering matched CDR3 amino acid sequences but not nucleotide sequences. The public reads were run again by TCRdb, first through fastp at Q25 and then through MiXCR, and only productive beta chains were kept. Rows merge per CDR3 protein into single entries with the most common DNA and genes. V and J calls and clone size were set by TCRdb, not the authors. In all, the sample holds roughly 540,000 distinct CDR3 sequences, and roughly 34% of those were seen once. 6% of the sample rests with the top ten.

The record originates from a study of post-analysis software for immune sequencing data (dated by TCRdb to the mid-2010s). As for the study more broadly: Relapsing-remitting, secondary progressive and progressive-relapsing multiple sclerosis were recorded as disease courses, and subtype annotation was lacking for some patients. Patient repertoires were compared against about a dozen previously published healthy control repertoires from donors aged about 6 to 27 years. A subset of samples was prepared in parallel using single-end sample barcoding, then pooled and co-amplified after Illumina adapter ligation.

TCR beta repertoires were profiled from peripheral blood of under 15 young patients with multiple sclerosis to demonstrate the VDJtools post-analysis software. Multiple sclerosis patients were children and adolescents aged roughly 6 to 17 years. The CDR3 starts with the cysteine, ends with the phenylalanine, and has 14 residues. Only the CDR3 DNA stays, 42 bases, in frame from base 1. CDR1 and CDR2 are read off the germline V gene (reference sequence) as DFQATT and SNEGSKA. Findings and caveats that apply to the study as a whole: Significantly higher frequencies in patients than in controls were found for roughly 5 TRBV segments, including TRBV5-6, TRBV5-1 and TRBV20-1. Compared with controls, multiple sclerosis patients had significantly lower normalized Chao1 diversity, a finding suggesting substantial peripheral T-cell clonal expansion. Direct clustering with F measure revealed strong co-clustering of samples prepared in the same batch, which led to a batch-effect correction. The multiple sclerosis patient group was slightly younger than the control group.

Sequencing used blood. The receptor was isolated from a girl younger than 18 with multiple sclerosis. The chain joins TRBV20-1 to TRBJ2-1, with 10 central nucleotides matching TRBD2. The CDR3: CSARRSGGVDDQFF. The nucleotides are TGCAGTGCTAGAAGGAGCGGGGGGGTAGATGATCAGTTCTTC.